This TCR beta chain was captured in a study of regulatory T cells in long-lasting Graves disease. Study-wide context: Newly diagnosed Graves' patients took antithyroid drugs under 3 months. General study results and limits: Persistent disease showed a preference for TRBV28, TRBJ1-2 and TRBJ2-5. Newly diagnosed patients had higher TCR diversity than persistent Graves' patients did.

Time point given: newly diagnosed GD, antithyroid drugs for less than 3 months. With RNA extracted from PBMCs as input, the TCR library was made. Many counts were recorded for this clonotype. What it binds is not known. The CDR3 totals 15 residues. With V trimmed by 3 bases and J by 6 bases, 6 bases remained unmatched. Germline assignment: CDR1 PRHDT and CDR2 FYEKMQ (reference sequence). With iRepertoire HTBI primers and Arm-PCR of CDR3 regions, TCR beta libraries were built. Original methodology: The identification of 50 to 65 TRBV and approximately 13 TRBJ segments was made across samples. TCRdb analysed the multiplex PCR reads with MiXCR anew, one entry per CDR3 protein. TCRdb, not the authors, supplied the V and J calls. The repertoire holds about 380,000 distinct CDR3 sequences, with 15% to 18% as singletons.

The V and J genes are TRBV13 and TRBJ2-7; the match to TRBD1 covers 12 bases. The source was peripheral blood mononuclear cells (PBMCs), collected at new diagnosis, from a patient treated with antithyroid drugs. This receptor was obtained from a female donor with Graves disease. CDR3 residues: CASSFTGTGGIEQYF. The DNA for the CDR3 is TGTGCCAGCAGCTTCACCGGGACAGGGGGCATCGAGCAGTACTTC.